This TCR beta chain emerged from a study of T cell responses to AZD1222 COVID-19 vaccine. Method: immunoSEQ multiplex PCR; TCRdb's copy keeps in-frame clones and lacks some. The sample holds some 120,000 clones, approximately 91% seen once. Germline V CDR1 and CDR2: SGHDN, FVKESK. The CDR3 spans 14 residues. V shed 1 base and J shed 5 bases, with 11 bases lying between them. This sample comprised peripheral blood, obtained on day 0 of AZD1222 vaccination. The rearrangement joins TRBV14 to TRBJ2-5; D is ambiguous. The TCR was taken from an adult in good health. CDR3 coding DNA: TGTGCCAGCAGCCAAGGATGGACCGGGGAGACCCAGTACTTC. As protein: CASSQGWTGETQYF.